Each of the 4 T cell receptor beta chains below was sequenced from the same sample in a study of blood T cell repertoires in COVID-19. Using immunoSEQ multiplex PCR, the repertoire was profiled, and TCRdb retains in-frame clones only, with some absent. The sample yields approximately 170,000 clones, about 88% seen once. Sequenced sample: peripheral blood. These receptors came from a man in his 60s with acute or convalescent COVID-19.

The chain employs TRBV1 and TRBJ2-1; the DNA was not compared with TRBD2, the D call given in the table. TRBV1 is a pseudogene. CDR3 length: 15 amino acids. Written as DNA, the CDR3 is TGCACCAGCAGCCACAAAGGGAGCTCCTACAATGAGCAGTTCTTC. This gives the protein CTSSHKGSSYNEQFF.

The count of this clone is one. The rearrangement uses TRBV4-3 and TRBJ2-7, with TRBD1 matching 9 bases. Germline assignment: CDR1 LGHNA and CDR2 YSLEER. With V trimmed by 0 bases and J by 6 bases, 9 bases remained unmatched. The CDR3 covers 16 residues. The CDR3 protein is CASSQDLGTGFGEQYF. The CDR3 DNA follows: TGCGCCAGCAGCCAAGATCTGGGGACAGGGTTCGGCGAGCAGTACTTC.

This chain links TRBV9 with TRBJ1-2; the match to TRBD1 covers 8 bases. The junction had 3 bases not matched to a gene; V was cut back by 0 bases and J by 8 bases. The CDR3 contains 13 residues. CDR1 is SGDLS, CDR2 YYNGEE, per germline. CDR3 DNA sequence: TGTGCCAGCAGCGTAGGACAGGGGCGAGGCTACACCTTC. As protein: CASSVGQGRGYTF. Combining the CDR3 with reference TRBV9 and TRBJ1-2 gives the whole variable domain DSGVTQTPKHLITATGQRVTLRCSPRSGDLSVYWYQQSLDQGLQFLIQYYNGEERAKGNILERFSAQQFPDLHSELNLSSLELGDSALYFCASSVGQGRGYTFGSGTRLTVV.

The chain is built from TRBV6-5 and TRBJ2-7; D ambiguous. V gave up 5 bases and J gave up 6 bases, with 14 bases separating them. The CDR3 covers 13 residues. Germline V gene lookup returns CDR1 MNHEY and CDR2 SVGAGI. The CDR3 loop reads CASSHEVSGEQYV. DNA for the CDR3: TGTGCCAGCAGTCACGAGGTCTCTGGCGAGCAGTACGTC.